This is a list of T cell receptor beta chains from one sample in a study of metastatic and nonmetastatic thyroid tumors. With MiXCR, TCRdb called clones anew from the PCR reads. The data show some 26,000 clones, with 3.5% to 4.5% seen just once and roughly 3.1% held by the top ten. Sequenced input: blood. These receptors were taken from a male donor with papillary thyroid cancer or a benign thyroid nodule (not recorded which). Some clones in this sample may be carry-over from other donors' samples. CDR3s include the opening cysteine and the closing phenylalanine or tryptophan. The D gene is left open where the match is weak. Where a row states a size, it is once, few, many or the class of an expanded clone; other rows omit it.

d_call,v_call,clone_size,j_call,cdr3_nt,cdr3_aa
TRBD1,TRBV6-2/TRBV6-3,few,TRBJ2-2,TGTGCCAGCAGTTACGACAGGGGAAACACCGGGGAGCTGTTTTTT,CASSYDRGNTGELFF
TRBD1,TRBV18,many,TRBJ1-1,TGTGCCAGCTCCGATCAGGGGGCCAGCGGGACTGAAGCTTTCTTT,CASSDQGASGTEAFF
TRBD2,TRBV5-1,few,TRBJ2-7,TGCGCCAGCAACCCCAGTACTAGCGTGGAGGGCGAGCAGTACTTC,CASNPSTSVEGEQYF
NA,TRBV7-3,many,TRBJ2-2,TGTGCCAGCTCCTTTCACGGACAGGCGGGATCCGGGGAGCTGTTTTTT,CASSFHGQAGSGELFF
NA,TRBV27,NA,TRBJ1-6,TGTGCCAGCATCCAAGGACAGCGAAATTCACCCCTCCACTTT,CASIQGQRNSPLHF
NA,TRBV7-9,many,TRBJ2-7,TGTGCCAGCACCTCCACAACGGAGAGCTCCTACGAGCAGTACTTC,CASTSTTESSYEQYF
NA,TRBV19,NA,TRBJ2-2,TGTGCCAGTAGTATAGCGTCCACTAGTACCTGGGAGCTGTTTTTT,CASSIASTSTWELFF
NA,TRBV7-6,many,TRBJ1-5,TGTGCCAGCAGCTTAGGAGGGAAAGGCAATCAGCCCCAGCATTTT,CASSLGGKGNQPQHF
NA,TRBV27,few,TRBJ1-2,TGTGCCAGCAGCCTCCGGGTGGTGTTGGGCTACACCTTC,CASSLRVVLGYTF
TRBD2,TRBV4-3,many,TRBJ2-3,TGCGCCAGCAGCCTCTCTAGCGGGAGGAACACAGATACGCAGTATTTT,CASSLSSGRNTDTQYF
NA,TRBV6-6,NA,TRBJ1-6,TGTGCCAGCAGTTACTCGGCCAGGAGCTCCTATAATTCACCCCTCCACTTT,CASSYSARSSYNSPLHF
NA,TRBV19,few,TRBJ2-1,TGTGCCAGTAGACCCCTTCGGGGGAGAGGGAATGAGCAGTTCTTC,CASRPLRGRGNEQFF
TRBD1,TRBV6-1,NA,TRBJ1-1,TGTGCCAGCAGACGGACAGGGGGTAGGAACACTGAAGCTTTCTTT,CASRRTGGRNTEAFF
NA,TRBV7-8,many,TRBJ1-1,TGTGCCAGCAGCTTGGGCCCCTCTGAAGCTTTCTTT,CASSLGPSEAFF
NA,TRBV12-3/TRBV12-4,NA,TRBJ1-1,TGTGCCAGCAGTTTACCATTTGCGAACACTGAAGCTTTCTTT,CASSLPFANTEAFF
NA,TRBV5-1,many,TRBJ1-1,TGCGCCAGCAGCTTGGGGGGGAGTCCTGAAGCTTTCTTT,CASSLGGSPEAFF
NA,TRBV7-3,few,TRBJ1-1,TGTGCCAGCAGCTATATGGGGAGGAACACTGAAGCTTTCTTT,CASSYMGRNTEAFF
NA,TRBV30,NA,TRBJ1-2,TGTGCCTGGACCCTCGACCTGGGGGGCTACACCTTC,CAWTLDLGGYTF
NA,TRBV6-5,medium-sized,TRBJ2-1,TGTGCCAGCAGTTACTCAAGGTACAATGAGCAGTTCTTC,CASSYSRYNEQFF
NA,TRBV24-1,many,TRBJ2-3,TGTGCCACCGGGGCCCCCACAGGGCCCACAGATACGCAGTATTTT,CATGAPTGPTDTQYF
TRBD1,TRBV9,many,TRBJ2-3,TGTGCCAGCAGCGTCCGGGACAGGGGTTCAGATACGCAGTATTTT,CASSVRDRGSDTQYF
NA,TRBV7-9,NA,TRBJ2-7,TGTGCCAGCAGCTTACACGGCGGGAACTACGAGCAGTACTTC,CASSLHGGNYEQYF
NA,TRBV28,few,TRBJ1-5,TGTGCCAGCAGTCCTTTGACTTTGAGGGGTAATCAGCCCCAGCATTTT,CASSPLTLRGNQPQHF
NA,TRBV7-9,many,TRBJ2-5,TGTGCCAGCAGCTTAAGAACCTTCGAGACCCAGTACTTC,CASSLRTFETQYF
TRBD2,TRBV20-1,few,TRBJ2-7,TGCAGTGTACCGGGACTAGCGACCTACGAGCAGTACTTC,CSVPGLATYEQYF